Below, 25 T cell receptor beta chains from the same sample are listed, as sequenced in a study of human T cells and chemical hapten exposure (TCRdb year 2021). The library was prepared using RACE. Sequencing used a NextSeq 500. TCRdb took the public reads, trimmed them with fastp at Q25, ran MiXCR for clone calling and kept in-frame beta chains. Each record represents a unique CDR3 protein, reported with the most common genes and DNA among its rows. This sample has about 260,000 distinct CDR3 sequences in its table, and 7% to 10% of those were observed once. The ten largest clones take up less than 3% of the sample. The time point tag for this specimen amounts to: pre-sensitization, week 0. According to the study, the label for this sample's treatment or condition signals: therapeutic diphenylcyclopropenone sensitization with weekly scalp DPC. The input for sequencing was whole blood, taken in connection with sensitization to the hapten diphenylcyclopropenone (DPC). These receptors originate from a woman in her thirties or forties with alopecia areata. Some clones in this sample may be carry-over from other donors' samples.

This clonotype was seen only a few times. CDR3 in DNA: TGTGCCAGCAGCTTTATATCTAGCGGCGAGCAGTACTTC. It translates to CASSFISSGEQYF. The gene calls are TRBV5-4 and TRBJ2-7, with 7 bases identical to TRBD2. This CDR3 is built from 13 residues. The germline V gene encodes CDR1 SGHNT and CDR2 YYREEE (reference sequence). After removal of 2 bases from V and 6 bases from J, the junction contained 5 bases not matched to a gene.

This clonotype has a handful of counts. The genes are TRBV6-1 and TRBJ2-5; tentatively, D is TRBD1 (6 bases). There are 12 residues in the CDR3. Trimming removed 4 bases from V and 5 bases from J, with 8 bases in between. Germline V gives CDR1 MNHNS, CDR2 SASEGT. CDR3 region: CASSAQGETQYF. The CDR3 DNA is TGTGCCAGCAGTGCCCAGGGGGAGACCCAGTACTTC.

The chain carries TRBV28 and TRBJ1-4; 7 bases agree with TRBD1. V was pared by 6 bases and J by 6 bases, with 7 bases of the junction left unmatched. CDR3 length equals 14 residues. Germline CDR1 reads MDHEN; CDR2 reads SYDVKM. The CDR3 region has the DNA TGTGCCAGCAGCCTACCAGGACAGGATGAAAAACTGTTTTTT. This codes for CASSLPGQDEKLFF. Variable domain in full (rest from reference TRBV28 and TRBJ1-4): DVKVTQSSRYLVKRTGEKVFLECVQDMDHENMFWYRQDPGLGLRLIYFSYDVKMKEKGDIPEGYSVSREKKERFSLILESASTNQTSMYLCASSLPGQDEKLFFGSGTQLSVL.

This clonotype occurred many times. The chain recombines TRBV7-2 with TRBJ2-1, with 11 bases lining up with TRBD2. J gave up 6 bases and V 2 bases, and 3 bases lay outside the gene matches. The germline V gene has CDR1 SGHTA and CDR2 FQGNSA. CDR3 size: 15 residues. CDR3 loop: CASSLPSGRTNEQFF. In DNA form, the CDR3 reads TGTGCCAGCAGCTTACCTAGCGGGAGGACCAATGAGCAGTTCTTC.

This clonotype has at least ten counts. V is TRBV6-2 or TRBV6-3 and J is TRBJ2-7, with TRBD1 as a possible D gene (5 bases). From germline, CDR1 is MNHEY and CDR2 SVGEGT. The CDR3 loop spans 16 amino acids. The V gene lost 0 bases and the J gene lost 0 bases, with 12 bases spanning the gap. Here the CDR3 reads CASSYSRQGFSYEQYF. CDR3 bases: TGTGCCAGCAGTTACTCGAGGCAGGGTTTCTCCTACGAGCAGTACTTC.

The chain links TRBV7-8 to TRBJ2-3, with 9 bases that match TRBD2. Germline V gene data show CDR1 as SGHVS and CDR2 as FQNEAQ. This CDR3 comprises 15 residues. Germline trimming cut 1 base from V and 5 bases from J; bases unmatched to any gene: 4. The CDR3 coding sequence is TGTGCCAGCAGCTTAGAGGGACTAGCTCTAGATACGCAGTATTTT. Residues: CASSLEGLALDTQYF.

A note on this clonotype: One end of the junction does not line up with germline, which may come from a read error. J is TRBJ2-7 and V is TRBV4-2, with 10 bases identical to TRBD2. Germline CDR1 and CDR2: LGHNA and YNFKEQ. This CDR3 is 16 amino acids long. The CDR3 loop is CASSPSGLADSYGQYF. CDR3 coding DNA: TGTGCCAGCAGCCCAAGTGGACTAGCGGACTCCTACGGGCAGTACTTC.

This clonotype showed up just a few times. This chain uses TRBV7-2 with TRBJ2-3; D unresolved. The CDR3 is 16 residues long. The germline V gene encodes CDR1 SGHTA and CDR2 FQGNSA. Between the trimmed V and J ends, which lost 5 bases and 4 bases, there was a span of 19 bases. The CDR3 nucleotides read TGTGCCAGCAGCCCCCACGGATGGAAGTCGGCAGATACGCAGTATTTT. Its protein is CASSPHGWKSADTQYF.

The chain employs TRBV2 and TRBJ2-3; 8 nucleotides line up with TRBD2. CDR1 and CDR2 from the germline V gene are SNHLY and FYNNEI. The CDR3 sequence is 17 residues long. Losses at the gene ends were 9 bases for V and 3 bases for J; bases not matched to a gene: 17. The CDR3 nucleotides read TGTGCCAGTCTTCCCCCCGTGGGCGGGAGGAGGACAGATACGCAGTATTTT. Translation: CASLPPVGGRRTDTQYF.

CDR3 protein: CASSRDERDTQYF. In nucleotides, the CDR3 is TGTGCCAGCAGTCGGGATGAGAGGGATACGCAGTATTTT. The chain has TRBV6-2 or TRBV6-3 and TRBJ2-3; maybe TRBD2 (5 bases). This CDR3 spans 13 amino acids. Trimming shortened V by 5 bases and J by 6 bases, and 12 bases separated the two germline ends. Germline-derived CDR1 and CDR2 are MNHEY and SVGEGT.

This clonotype was seen ten or more times. The V and J genes are TRBV4-2 and TRBJ1-2; D gene unclear. V was pared by 0 bases and J by 0 bases, with 11 bases between. Germline V CDR1 and CDR2: LGHNA, YNFKEQ. The CDR3 extends over 16 amino acids. This CDR3 reads CASSQEVGNPNYGYTF. CDR3 coding DNA: TGTGCCAGCAGCCAAGAGGTGGGGAACCCTAACTATGGCTACACCTTC.

This clonotype was seen only a few times. The rearrangement uses TRBV7-2 and TRBJ2-3; the D gene is possibly TRBD2 (5 bases). The V and J ends lost 2 bases and 2 bases respectively, with 8 bases between them. The CDR3 runs to 14 residues. Germline V CDR1 and CDR2: SGHTA, FQGNSA. The CDR3 DNA reads as TGTGCCAGCAGCTTACTCGGGGTCACAGATACGCAGTATTTT. This gives the protein CASSLLGVTDTQYF.

This clonotype was seen more than once but under ten times. V usage is TRBV24-1 and J usage is TRBJ2-7, with 10 positions matching TRBD1. This CDR3 region has 18 residues. Germline CDR1 KGHDR, CDR2 SFDVKD. The V and J ends lost 4 bases and 7 bases, in that order; junction bases with no gene match: 18. The DNA of the CDR3 is TGTGCCACCAGTGAGTCACGATTGACAGGGGGCTTAGGTGAGGAGCAGTACTTC. It codes for CATSESRLTGGLGEEQYF.

This chain connects TRBV5-1 to TRBJ1-6; D is undetermined. In germline, CDR1 is SGHRS, CDR2 YFSETQ. V was clipped by 5 bases and J by 5 bases, with 11 bases between them. The CDR3 is made up of 14 amino acids. The DNA of the CDR3 is TGCGCCAGCAGAAATAGACAAGATAATTCACCCCTCCACTTT. This sequence encodes CASRNRQDNSPLHF.

This clonotype was picked up one time. This chain links TRBV19 with TRBJ1-5; D is unresolved. The CDR3 loop spans 15 amino acids. Germline CDR1 LNHDA, CDR2 SQIVND (reference sequence). V lost 7 bases and J lost 6, with 19 bases in between. CDR3 protein: CASTEAWALAQPQHF. CDR3 bases: TGTGCCAGTACCGAGGCATGGGCTTTGGCTCAGCCCCAGCATTTT.

This clonotype was recorded at least ten times. The chain employs TRBV29-1 and TRBJ1-5; 9 nucleotides agree with TRBD1. With 6 bases clipped from V and 2 bases from J, the junction kept 2 bases outside the gene matches. The CDR3 is 13 residues long. Germline-derived CDR1 and CDR2 are SQVTM and ANQGSEA. CDR3 DNA sequence: TGCAGCGTGGGACAGGGAGGCAATCAGCCCCAGCATTTT. It translates to CSVGQGGNQPQHF. The full variable domain, with the rest looked up from reference TRBV29-1 and TRBJ1-5, is SAVISQKPSRDICQRGTSLTIQCQVDSQVTMMFWYRQQPGQSLTLIATANQGSEATYESGFVIDKFPISRPNLTFSTLTVSNMSPEDSSIYLCSVGQGGNQPQHFGDGTRLSIL.

Many counts were recorded for this clonotype. This rearrangement joins TRBV7-9 to TRBJ2-5; 8 bases map to TRBD1. CDR1 and CDR2 from the germline V gene are SEHNR and FQNEAQ (reference sequence). The CDR3 spans 14 residues. Unmatched junction bases numbered 3, after V lost 5 bases and J lost 1 base. The CDR3 protein is CASSRGTGQETQYF. CDR3 DNA sequence: TGTGCCAGCAGCCGTGGGACAGGCCAAGAGACCCAGTACTTC.

The chain links TRBV12-3 or TRBV12-4 to TRBJ2-2; D possibly corresponds to TRBD1 (6 bases). The CDR3 covers 14 residues. The V gene lost 5 bases and the J gene lost 6 bases, with 13 bases spanning the gap. CDR3 sequence: CASSVQGGPGELFF. CDR3 in DNA: TGTGCCAGCAGTGTGCAAGGGGGTCCCGGGGAGCTGTTTTTT.

This chain connects TRBV27 to TRBJ1-5; D is ambiguous. Germline V gene data show CDR1 as MNHEY and CDR2 as SMNVEV (reference sequence). This CDR3 comprises 14 residues. V lost 4 bases to trimming and J lost 3 bases, with 10 bases between them. CDR3 sequence reads: CASSSPHTNQPQHF. The DNA for the CDR3 is TGTGCCAGCAGTTCGCCGCACACCAATCAGCCCCAGCATTTT.

The chain has TRBV3-1 and TRBJ2-1, with 7 bases matching TRBD2. After removal of 4 bases from V and 5 bases from J, the junction contained 8 bases not matched to a gene. The germline V gene encodes CDR1 LGHDT and CDR2 YNNKEL (reference sequence). This CDR3 is 15 amino acids long. CDR3 nucleotides: TGTGCCAGCAGCCTATCGGGACTACCAAACAATGAGCAGTTCTTC. It yields the protein CASSLSGLPNNEQFF.

This clonotype was seen more than once but under ten times. This chain uses TRBV10-3 with TRBJ1-1; D is unclear. Germline V gene data show CDR1 as ENHRY and CDR2 as SYGVKD. The CDR3 sequence is 13 residues long. V was clipped by 8 bases and J by 1 base, with 11 bases between them. Here the CDR3 DNA reads TGTGCCATCCGGAAAGAGCGGAACACTGAAGCTTTCTTT. Its protein is CAIRKERNTEAFF.

The chain links TRBV27 to TRBJ2-1; D is ambiguous. The CDR3 length is 12 residues. The germline V gene encodes CDR1 MNHEY and CDR2 SMNVEV (reference sequence). Trimming pared 0 bases from V and 8 bases from J, leaving 5 bases between. The CDR3: CASSLSRYEQFF. The CDR3, as DNA: TGTGCCAGCAGTTTATCGAGGTATGAGCAGTTCTTC.

The table lists this clonotype with many counts. This rearrangement joins TRBV28 to TRBJ2-7; D possibly corresponds to TRBD2 (6 bases). This CDR3 region has 14 residues. Germline CDR1 is MDHEN and CDR2 is SYDVKM. V was pared by 6 bases and J by 6 bases, with 18 bases between. The CDR3 region has the DNA TGTGCCAGCAGCCTCCAGGGAGGAGGGCGCGAGCAGTACTTC. It translates to CASSLQGGGREQYF.

CDR3 DNA sequence: TGTGCCAGCAGCTTAACGGCGGGGGCGTACCAAGAGACCCAGTACTTC. The encoded protein is CASSLTAGAYQETQYF. This rearrangement joins TRBV5-5 to TRBJ2-5, with D perhaps TRBD2 (7 bases). The CDR3 extends over 16 amino acids. The germline CDR1 and CDR2 sequences are SGHKS and YYEKEE (reference sequence). Between the trimmed V and J ends, which lost 2 bases and 0 bases, there was a span of 14 bases.

This clonotype was observed at least ten times. The genes are TRBV7-2 and TRBJ2-5, with TRBD1 matching 10 bases. Losses at the gene ends were 5 bases for V and 3 bases for J; bases not matched to a gene: 3. This CDR3 has 14 residues. CDR1 and CDR2 from the germline V gene are SGHTA and FQGNSA. The CDR3 region has the DNA TGTGCCAGCAGCCGAGGACAGGGGGAAGAGACCCAGTACTTC. This sequence encodes CASSRGQGEETQYF.